The 23 T cell receptor beta chains reported below all come from one sample, sequenced in a study of beta chain features in type 1 diabetes. Study-level points and caveats: In all four CD4+ subsets, TCRB CDR3 length was significantly, moderately reduced in type 1 diabetes.

No antigen is known for these receptors. Expressed TCRB transcripts got sequenced, as all isolated RNA was reverse transcribed. The data were produced by immunoSEQ multiplex PCR, yet TCRdb's version contains in-frame clones alone and is incomplete. In the table there are more than 550,000 clones, roughly 13% of which are singletons. Source material: naive CD4+ T cells from blood. These TCRs come from a man between 18 and 29 years old with type 1 diabetes.

V gene TRBV6-5 combines with J gene TRBJ2-4; D call uncertain. The V end was cut by 6 bases, the J end by 8 bases, with 8 bases between. There are 11 residues in the CDR3. CDR1 is MNHEY, CDR2 SVGAGI, per germline. The CDR3 sequence: CASSLADIQYF. The CDR3 coding sequence is TGTGCCAGCAGCCTCGCGGACATTCAGTACTTC.

This clone has more than one count but fewer than ten. The chain carries TRBV20-1 and TRBJ2-7; a possible D gene is TRBD2 (5 bases). CDR1 and CDR2 from the germline V gene are DFQATT and SNEGSKA (reference sequence). The CDR3 covers 11 residues. V was trimmed by 8 bases and J by 2 bases, leaving 10 bases between them. The CDR3 spells CSQWRPYEQYF. DNA for the CDR3: TGCAGTCAGTGGAGGCCCTACGAGCAGTACTTC.

The V call is TRBV5-1, the J call TRBJ2-5, with TRBD1 matching over 11 bases. The V segment lost 2 bases and the J segment 4 bases; nucleotides outside the gene matches: 4. CDR3 length equals 15 residues. Germline values: CDR1 SGHRS, CDR2 YFSETQ. This CDR3 is CASSFFGTGGETQYF. CDR3 bases: TGCGCCAGCAGCTTTTTTGGGACAGGGGGAGAGACCCAGTACTTC.

This clone turned up a few times. The V call is TRBV7-2, the J call TRBJ2-1; 8 positions agree with TRBD2. CDR1 is SGHTA and CDR2 is FQGNSA in the germline V gene. The ends lost 1 base at V and 8 bases at J; junction bases unmatched: 7. This CDR3 contains 15 residues. The CDR3 DNA reads TGTGCCAGCAGCTTAGGAGGGACTAGTCTCCATGAGCAGTTCTTC. It specifies CASSLGGTSLHEQFF. Looking up the rest from reference TRBV7-2 and TRBJ2-1 gives the full variable domain: GAGVSQSPSNKVTEKGKDVELRCDPISGHTALYWYRQSLGQGLEFLIYFQGNSAPDKSGLPSDRFSAERTGGSVSTLTIQRTQQEDSAVYLCASSLGGTSLHEQFFGPGTRLTVL.

This chain links TRBV4-1 with TRBJ2-5; 8 nucleotides align to TRBD2. J lost 0 bases, V lost 3 bases, and 3 bases had no gene match. CDR3 length: 15 residues. The germline V gene encodes CDR1 MGHRA and CDR2 YSYEKL. The CDR3 DNA follows: TGCGCCAGCAGCCAGGAGCGGGGGTACCAAGAGACCCAGTACTTC. It encodes CASSQERGYQETQYF.

V usage is TRBV7-2 and J usage is TRBJ2-1; D call uncertain. The germline V gene encodes CDR1 SGHTA and CDR2 FQGNSA. The CDR3 consists of 13 residues. Deletions cut 3 bases from V and 1 base from J, with 4 bases between. CDR3 protein: CASSLTSYNEQFF. The DNA for the CDR3 is TGTGCCAGCAGCTTGACATCCTACAATGAGCAGTTCTTC.

J is TRBJ1-2 and V is TRBV30, with D possibly TRBD1 on 6 matching bases. Germline values: CDR1 GTSNPN, CDR2 SVGIG (reference sequence). The CDR3 has 14 amino acids. V was pared by 0 bases and J by 3 bases, with 11 bases between. The CDR3 nucleotides read TGTGCCTGGAGTGTTCAGGGGCGCGACTATGGCTACACCTTC. It translates to CAWSVQGRDYGYTF.

This chain uses TRBV28 with TRBJ2-7; maybe TRBD1 (5 bases). V lost 6 bases and J 2 bases, leaving 8 bases between the germline ends. Per germline, CDR1 MDHEN and CDR2 SYDVKM. The CDR3 runs 12 residues. This CDR3 is CASSSDTYEQYF. In DNA, the CDR3 is TGTGCCAGCAGCTCGGACACCTACGAGCAGTACTTC.

The sample holds a few counts of this clone. The chain carries TRBV2 and TRBJ2-4, with 8 bases that match TRBD1. Looked up from germline, CDR1 is SNHLY and CDR2 is FYNNEI. V lost 11 bases and J lost 0; bases outside the gene matches: 3. The length of the CDR3 is 13 residues. As DNA, the CDR3 is TGTGCCGGGACAGGTGAAGCCAAAAACATTCAGTACTTC. Translating it yields CAGTGEAKNIQYF.

The chain is built from TRBV2 and TRBJ2-1; the D is unclear. CDR3 size: 14 residues. Trimming removed 5 bases from V and 3 bases from J, with 11 bases in between. From germline, CDR1 is SNHLY and CDR2 FYNNEI. The CDR3, as DNA: TGTGCCAGCAGTTATGATAACTACTACAATGAGCAGTTCTTC. It specifies CASSYDNYYNEQFF.

The J gene is TRBJ1-6, the V gene TRBV30, with a possible D match to TRBD1 (5 bases). V was clipped by 3 bases and J by 0 bases, with 9 bases between them. The CDR3 is 15 residues long. Germline CDR1 GTSNPN, CDR2 SVGIG (reference sequence). CDR3 sequence: CAWRAGSSYNSPLHF. CDR3 in DNA: TGTGCCTGGAGGGCAGGGAGCTCCTATAATTCACCCCTCCACTTT.

V usage is TRBV6-5 and J usage is TRBJ2-7; perhaps TRBD2 as D (6 bases). This CDR3 comprises 11 residues. Trimming removed 11 bases at V and 4 bases at J, with 12 bases between. Germline CDR1 MNHEY, CDR2 SVGAGI. The CDR3 bases are TGTGCCTCGGGGGAGCCTTACGAGCAGTACTTC. It codes for CASGEPYEQYF.

The CDR3 DNA reads TGCGCCAGCAGCCAAGATTACCAACCCTTCTCCGAGCAGTACTTC. It yields the protein CASSQDYQPFSEQYF. This chain joins TRBV4-3 and TRBJ2-7; D uncertain. V lost 0 bases and J lost 6, with 15 bases in between. From germline, CDR1 is LGHNA and CDR2 YSLEER. The CDR3 covers 15 residues.

The rearrangement links TRBV19 to TRBJ2-5, with TRBD2 matching over 9 bases. This CDR3 is 14 amino acids long. The V gene end was trimmed by 5 bases and the J gene end by 4 bases; junction bases not matched to a gene: 5. The germline V gene encodes CDR1 LNHDA and CDR2 SQIVND (reference sequence). CDR3 in DNA: TGTGCCAGTAGTCCCGGGACTAGCACAGAGACCCAGTACTTC. Residues: CASSPGTSTETQYF.

The rearrangement joins TRBV11-2 to TRBJ2-5; D not certain. V was pared by 3 bases and J by 2 bases, with 10 bases between. Germline CDR1 SGHAT, CDR2 FQNNGV. This CDR3 comprises 14 residues. CDR3 amino acids: CASSFGQSQETQYF. DNA for the CDR3: TGTGCCAGCAGCTTTGGTCAGTCTCAAGAGACCCAGTACTTC.

The chain employs TRBV7-3 and TRBJ2-5; 7 nucleotides line up with TRBD1. The CDR3 length is 15 residues. After removal of 5 bases from V and 4 bases from J, the junction contained 10 bases not matched to a gene. CDR1 is SGHTA and CDR2 is FQGTGA in the germline V gene. The CDR3 region is CASSELQGVGETQYF. In DNA, the CDR3 is TGTGCCAGCAGCGAGCTTCAGGGGGTGGGAGAGACCCAGTACTTC.

The chain combines TRBV29-1 with TRBJ1-1; D gene ambiguous. Germline CDR1 reads SQVTM; CDR2 reads ANQGSEA. The CDR3 totals 13 residues. Trimming took 4 bases from V and 7 from J, leaving 16 bases between them. DNA for the CDR3: TGCAGCGTTGCCCCCCCAATATCTAGTGAAGCTTTCTTT. Translating it yields CSVAPPISSEAFF.

This clone came up a few times. This chain links TRBV11-2 with TRBJ2-1, with 10 bases matching TRBD1. The CDR3 totals 15 residues. Germline values: CDR1 SGHAT, CDR2 FQNNGV. V gave up 1 base and J gave up 7 bases; unmatched junction bases: 4. CDR3 residues: CASSLVWDRGNEQFF. The CDR3 bases are TGTGCCAGCAGCTTAGTCTGGGACAGGGGAAATGAGCAGTTCTTC.

In its sample, this clone was seen a few times. The rearrangement links TRBV28 to TRBJ2-1; no reliable D call. The CDR3 sequence is 12 residues long. The ends were cut back, 5 bases at V and 0 bases at J, with 2 bases in the middle. From germline, CDR1 is MDHEN and CDR2 SYDVKM. The CDR3 sequence: CASSASYNEQFF. For the CDR3, the DNA is TGTGCCAGCAGTGCCTCCTACAATGAGCAGTTCTTC.

In this sample, this clone turned up a few times. The chain uses TRBV30 and TRBJ2-3, with D unclear. Germline assignment: CDR1 GTSNPN and CDR2 SVGIG (reference sequence). Trimming took 2 bases from V and 2 from J, leaving 11 bases between them. This CDR3 has 14 amino acids. CDR3 sequence (DNA): TGTGCCTGGAGTCCCTTGGGAAACACAGATACGCAGTATTTT. It encodes CAWSPLGNTDTQYF.

The table lists this clone with a few counts. The CDR3 sequence: CSAREGSEQYF. CDR3 nucleotide sequence: TGCAGTGCTAGAGAGGGAAGCGAGCAGTACTTC. The rearrangement links TRBV20-1 to TRBJ2-7; no clear D gene. The CDR3 loop spans 11 amino acids. Trimming removed 0 bases at V and 6 bases at J, with 6 bases between. Looked up from germline, CDR1 is DFQATT and CDR2 is SNEGSKA (reference sequence).

This clone was seen just once. The gene calls are TRBV7-2 and TRBJ2-7, with D unclear. Looked up from germline, CDR1 is SGHTA and CDR2 is FQGNSA. The CDR3 runs to 11 residues. Between the trimmed V and J ends, which lost 2 bases and 7 bases, there was a span of 6 bases. CDR3: CASSLMGEQYF. Written as DNA, the CDR3 is TGTGCCAGCAGCTTAATGGGGGAGCAGTACTTC.

This clone was found a few times. The V call is TRBV2, the J call TRBJ1-1, with D possibly matching TRBD1 (6 bases). The CDR3 contains 15 residues. CDR1 is SNHLY, CDR2 FYNNEI, per germline. The V end lost 0 bases, the J end lost 3 bases, and 11 bases lay between the germline ends. Here the CDR3 DNA reads TGTGCCAGCAGTGAAGCAAGGGGGGAGCACACTGAAGCTTTCTTT. Translation gives CASSEARGEHTEAFF.